This is a list of T cell receptor beta chains from one sample in a study of T cell responses to AZD1222 COVID-19 vaccine. Data came from immunoSEQ multiplex PCR; TCRdb stores just in-frame clones and leaves some out. Found here are almost 55,000 clones, around 80% of them singletons; the top ten hold roughly 10%. The source material was peripheral blood, sampled on day 0 of AZD1222 vaccination. The receptors were gathered from an adult in good health. Each CDR3 is given with its conserved first and last residue. D genes are given only for firm matches. Not all rows give a size; the values are once, few, many and, for expanded clones, a class.

>TRBJ2-7|TRBV5-1|TRBD2|.
TGCGCCAGCAGCTTGGATAGCGGGGGAAACTACGAGCAGTACTTC
CASSLDSGGNYEQYF
>TRBJ1-4|TRBV5-1|.|.
TGCGCCAGCAGCCTCCTGGGATCCTCTAATGAAAAACTGTTTTTT
CASSLLGSSNEKLFF
>TRBJ1-5|TRBV30|.|once
TGTGCCTGGAGCGGCGGAGGGAATCAGCCCCAGCATTTT
CAWSGGGNQPQHF
>TRBJ2-5|TRBV5-1|.|.
TGCGCCAGCAGGGAGGGCAGAATCGACAGACTGAAAGAGACCCAGTACTTC
CASREGRIDRLKETQYF
>TRBJ1-4|TRBV6-2/TRBV6-3|.|.
TGTGCCAGCAGTTACTCCCGGACAGACCCTTCAACTAATGAAAAACTGTTTTTT
CASSYSRTDPSTNEKLFF
>TRBJ2-2|TRBV6-5|.|.
TGTGCCAGCAGTTTAGGGCGGGGGCGCTTCACCGGGGAGCTGTTTTTT
CASSLGRGRFTGELFF
>TRBJ1-4|TRBV12-3/TRBV12-4|.|.
TGTGCCAGCAGTCCCTCGTATGAAAAACTGTTTTTT
CASSPSYEKLFF
>TRBJ1-1|TRBV4-1|.|.
TGCGCCAGCAGCCAAGAAGTGAGAAACACTGAAGCTTTCTTT
CASSQEVRNTEAFF
>TRBJ2-1|TRBV24-1|.|.
TGTGCCACCAGTGACGGCTCGGGGGAGAACAATGAGCAGTTCTTC
CATSDGSGENNEQFF
>TRBJ1-4|TRBV4-2|.|once
TGTGCCAGCAGCCAAGAGGGCCGGGGAATCGAAAAACTGTTTTTT
CASSQEGRGIEKLFF
>TRBJ2-7|TRBV7-2|TRBD2|.
TGTGCCAGCAGCCGGACTAGCGGGGGCTACGAGCAGTACTTC
CASSRTSGGYEQYF
>TRBJ1-3|TRBV5-1|.|.
TGCGCCAGCAGCCCCTCGGCTGGAAACACCATATATTTT
CASSPSAGNTIYF
>TRBJ2-7|TRBV2|TRBD1|.
TGTGCCAGCAGTGACCCAGGGACAGGGGTCGCTAGCATTATCTACGAGCAGTACTTC
CASSDPGTGVASIIYEQYF
>TRBJ1-5|TRBV19|.|.
TGTGCCAGTAGTTCCGGCGGCCATCAGCCCCAGCATTTT
CASSSGGHQPQHF
>TRBJ1-5|TRBV6-5|.|.
TGTGCCAGCAGTTACCCGGCCGGGGGCAATCAGCCCCAGCATTTT
CASSYPAGGNQPQHF
>TRBJ2-2|TRBV7-2|.|.
TGTGCCAGCAGCTTTGTAGCCGGGGAGCTGTTTTTT
CASSFVAGELFF
>TRBJ1-2|TRBV5-8|.|once
TGTGCCAGCAGCCGGCGTCCCGAGGGAGGCTACACCTTC
CASSRRPEGGYTF
>TRBJ2-7|TRBV28|TRBD1|.
TGTGCCAGCAGAGGAACAGGGGGCTTTTACGAGCAGTACTTC
CASRGTGGFYEQYF